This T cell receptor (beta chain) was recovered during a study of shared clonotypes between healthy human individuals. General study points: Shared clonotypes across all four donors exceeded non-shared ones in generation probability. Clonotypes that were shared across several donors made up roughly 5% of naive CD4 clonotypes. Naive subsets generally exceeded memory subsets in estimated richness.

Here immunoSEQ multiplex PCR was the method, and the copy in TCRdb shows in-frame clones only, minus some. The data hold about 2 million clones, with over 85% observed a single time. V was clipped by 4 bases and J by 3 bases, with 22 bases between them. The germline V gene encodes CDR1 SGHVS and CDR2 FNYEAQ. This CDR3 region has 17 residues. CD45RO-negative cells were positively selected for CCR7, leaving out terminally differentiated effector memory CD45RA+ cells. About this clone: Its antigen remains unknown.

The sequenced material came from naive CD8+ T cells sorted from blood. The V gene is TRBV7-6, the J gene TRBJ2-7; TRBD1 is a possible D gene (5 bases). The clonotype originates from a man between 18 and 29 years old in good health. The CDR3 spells CASSSGRPQGRVYEQYF. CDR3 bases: TGTGCCAGCAGCTCCGGCCGGCCCCAGGGCAGGGTCTACGAGCAGTACTTC.